This TCR beta chain was sequenced in a study of blood T cell repertoires in COVID-19. About the research overall: T cells, B-cell-depleted T cells, or PBMCs supplied cDNA or gDNA.

Assay used: immunoSEQ multiplex PCR; TCRdb lists only in-frame clones, some missing. The sample comprises about 250,000 clones, roughly four fifths of which are singletons, and less than 5.5% rests with the top ten. The germline gives CDR1 SQVTM, CDR2 ANQGSEA. CDR3 size: 15 residues. V gave up 4 bases and J gave up 5 bases; unmatched junction bases: 13. Sequencing was done on a sample of peripheral blood. The rearrangement joins TRBV29-1 to TRBJ2-7, with 8 bases that match TRBD2. The receptor was derived from a man aged 50-59 years with active or convalescent COVID-19. Here the CDR3 DNA reads TGCAGCGTTGCTCAGTTAGCGGGGATCGGGAACGAGCAGTACTTC. This sequence encodes CSVAQLAGIGNEQYF.